This TCR beta chain emerged from a study of blood T cell repertoires in COVID-19. Study information: T cells, B-cell-depleted T cells, or PBMCs supplied cDNA or gDNA.

Authors' data handling: Using reference gene primer amplification, nucleated cell counts were estimated. This table comes from immunoSEQ multiplex PCR, and its TCRdb copy is limited to in-frame clones, with some not included. D and trimming were read from the DNA, whereas the V and J calls and clone size are those reported in that table. The sample consists of just over 150,000 clones, around 82% of them appearing once. The CDR3 is 13 amino acids. Trimming shortened V by 6 bases and J by 2 bases, and 10 bases separated the two germline ends. The Seattle patients, enrolled during active infection, were followed longitudinally.

The receptor was derived from a woman in her 40s with COVID-19, enrolled during active disease. V gene TRBV12-3 or TRBV12-4 combines with J gene TRBJ2-5; D unresolved. Source material: peripheral blood. CDR3 sequence: CASRSSGQETQYF. DNA of the CDR3: TGTGCCAGCAGGTCCTCGGGTCAAGAGACCCAGTACTTC.